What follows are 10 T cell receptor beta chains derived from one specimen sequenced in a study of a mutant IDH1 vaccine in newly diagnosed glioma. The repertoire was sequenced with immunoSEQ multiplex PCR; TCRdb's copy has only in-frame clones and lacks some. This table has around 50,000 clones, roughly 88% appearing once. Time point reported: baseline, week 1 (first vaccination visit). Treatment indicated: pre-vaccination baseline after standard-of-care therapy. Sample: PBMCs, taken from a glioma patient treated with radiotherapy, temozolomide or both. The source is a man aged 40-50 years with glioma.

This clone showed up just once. Written as DNA, the CDR3 is TGTGCCAGTAGTACCCAAATTCAGGGAAACACCATATATTTT. This translates into CASSTQIQGNTIYF. The chain combines TRBV19 with TRBJ1-3; the D is unclear. Germline values: CDR1 LNHDA, CDR2 SQIVND (reference sequence). The CDR3 loop spans 14 amino acids. V lost 4 bases, J lost 4 bases, and 11 bases lay in between. Variable domain in full (rest from reference TRBV19 and TRBJ1-3): DGGITQSPKYLFRKEGQNVTLSCEQNLNHDAMYWYRQDPGQGLRLIYYSQIVNDFQKGDIAEGYSVSREKKESFPLTVTSAQKNPTAFYLCASSTQIQGNTIYFGEGSWLTVV.

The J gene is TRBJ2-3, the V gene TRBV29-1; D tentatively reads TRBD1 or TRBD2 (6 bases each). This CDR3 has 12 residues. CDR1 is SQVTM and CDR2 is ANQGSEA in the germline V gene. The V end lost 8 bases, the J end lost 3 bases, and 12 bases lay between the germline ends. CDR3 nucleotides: TGCAGCATTCTAGGGGGGACAGATACGCAGTATTTT. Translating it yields CSILGGTDTQYF.

The CDR3 here is CASNLGYYGYTF. The CDR3 DNA reads TGTGCCAGCAACCTCGGATACTATGGCTACACCTTC. The chain links TRBV7-9 to TRBJ1-2, with D uncertain. The germline V gene has CDR1 SEHNR and CDR2 FQNEAQ (reference sequence). V lost 7 bases to trimming and J lost 3 bases, with 9 bases between them. The CDR3 loop spans 12 amino acids.

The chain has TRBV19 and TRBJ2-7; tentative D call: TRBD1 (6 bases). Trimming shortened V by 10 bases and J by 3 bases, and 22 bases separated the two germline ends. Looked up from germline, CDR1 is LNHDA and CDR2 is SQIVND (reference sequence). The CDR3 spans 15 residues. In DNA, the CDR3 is TGTGCCACGAAGAGCGGAACGGACAGCCTCTACGAGCAGTACTTC. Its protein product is CATKSGTDSLYEQYF. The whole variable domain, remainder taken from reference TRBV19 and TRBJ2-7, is DGGITQSPKYLFRKEGQNVTLSCEQNLNHDAMYWYRQDPGQGLRLIYYSQIVNDFQKGDIAEGYSVSREKKESFPLTVTSAQKNPTAFYLCATKSGTDSLYEQYFGPGTRLTVT.

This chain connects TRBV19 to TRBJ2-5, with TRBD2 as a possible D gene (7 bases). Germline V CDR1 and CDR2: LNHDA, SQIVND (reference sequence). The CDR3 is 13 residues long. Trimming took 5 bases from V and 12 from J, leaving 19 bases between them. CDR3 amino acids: CASSSPGGAAEYF. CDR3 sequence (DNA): TGTGCCAGTAGTTCACCTGGGGGGGCGGCCGAGTACTTC.

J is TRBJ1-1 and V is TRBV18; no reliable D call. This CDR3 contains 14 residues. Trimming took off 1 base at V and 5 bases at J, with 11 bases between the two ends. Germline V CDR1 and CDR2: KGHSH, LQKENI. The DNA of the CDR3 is TGTGCCAGCTCACCACTTAACAGTAGGACTGAAGCTTTCTTT. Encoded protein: CASSPLNSRTEAFF. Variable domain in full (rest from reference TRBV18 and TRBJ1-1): NAGVMQNPRHLVRRRGQEARLRCSPMKGHSHVYWYRQLPEEGLKFMVYLQKENIIDESGMPKERFSAEFPKEGPSILRIQQVVRGDSAAYFCASSPLNSRTEAFFGQGTRLTVV.

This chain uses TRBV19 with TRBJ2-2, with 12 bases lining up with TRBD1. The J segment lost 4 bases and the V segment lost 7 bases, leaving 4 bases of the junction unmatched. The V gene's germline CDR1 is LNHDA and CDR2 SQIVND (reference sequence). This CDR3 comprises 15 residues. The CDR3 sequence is CASTEGQGATGELFF. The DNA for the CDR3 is TGTGCCAGTACCGAGGGACAGGGGGCCACCGGGGAGCTGTTTTTT.

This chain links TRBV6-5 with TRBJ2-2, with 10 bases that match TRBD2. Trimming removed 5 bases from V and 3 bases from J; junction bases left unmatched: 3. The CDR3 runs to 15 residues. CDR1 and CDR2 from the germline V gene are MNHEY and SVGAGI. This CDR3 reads CASSLAGVHTGELFF. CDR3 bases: TGTGCCAGCAGTCTAGCGGGAGTCCACACCGGGGAGCTGTTTTTT.

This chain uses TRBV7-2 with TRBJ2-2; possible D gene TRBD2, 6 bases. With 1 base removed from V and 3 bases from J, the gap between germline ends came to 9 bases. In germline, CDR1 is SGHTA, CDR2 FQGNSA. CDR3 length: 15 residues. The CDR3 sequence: CASSLDGRDTGELFF. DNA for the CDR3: TGTGCCAGCAGCTTAGACGGGAGAGACACCGGGGAGCTGTTTTTT.

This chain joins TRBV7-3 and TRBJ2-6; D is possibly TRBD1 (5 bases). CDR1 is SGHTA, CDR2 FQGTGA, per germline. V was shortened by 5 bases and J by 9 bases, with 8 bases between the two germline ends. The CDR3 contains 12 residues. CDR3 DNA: TGTGCCAGCAGCAGCCAGGGCAACGTCCTGACTTTC. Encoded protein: CASSSQGNVLTF.